Presented here are 25 T cell receptor beta chains from one specimen sequenced in a study of T-cell memory formation after mild COVID-19. TCRdb re-analysed the 5' RACE reads in MiXCR, keeping a single row per CDR3 protein. The data show 530,000 or so distinct CDR3 sequences, 15% to 20% seen once. Sequenced input: PBMCs or a T cell subset sorted from them (not recorded which). These TCRs come from an adult woman who had mild COVID-19 (a few samples of this study predate the infection). Cell type and time point are not known.

The chain uses TRBV12-3 or TRBV12-4 and TRBJ1-1; no clear D. V lost 6 bases to trimming and J lost 1 base, with 12 bases between them. The CDR3 is made up of 14 amino acids. This chain's CDR3 is CASSAEARNTEAFF. The CDR3 DNA sequence: TGTGCCAGCAGCGCAGAGGCGCGGAACACTGAAGCTTTCTTT.

The chain uses TRBV20-1 and TRBJ1-5; 7 bases line up with TRBD1. V was clipped by 2 bases and J by 6 bases; unmatched bases: 10. CDR1 DFQATT and CDR2 SNEGSKA come from the germline V gene (reference sequence). This CDR3 is 15 amino acids long. The CDR3 sequence is CSARQTGIAGQPQHF. The CDR3 region has the DNA TGCAGTGCTAGACAGACAGGGATCGCAGGTCAGCCCCAGCATTTT.

Ten or more counts support this clonotype. The chain has TRBV5-1 and TRBJ2-1; either TRBD1 or TRBD2 may supply D (7 bases each). The CDR3 consists of 14 residues. CDR1 is SGHRS, CDR2 YFSETQ, per germline. Trimming cost V 0 bases and J 7 bases, with 11 bases left between them. The CDR3 is CASSLGQGGNEQFF. CDR3 sequence (DNA): TGCGCCAGCAGCTTGGGACAGGGAGGGAATGAGCAGTTCTTC.

The chain is built from TRBV6-5 and TRBJ2-7; D unresolved. CDR3 length: 12 amino acids. The V and J ends lost 8 bases and 3 bases respectively, with 11 bases between them. The germline V gene encodes CDR1 MNHEY and CDR2 SVGAGI. In DNA form, the CDR3 reads TGTGCCAGCTACTCCTTACACTACGAGCAGTACTTC. As protein: CASYSLHYEQYF.

This clonotype was seen a few times. The gene calls are TRBV20-1 and TRBJ2-7; TRBD2 matches 10 bases. V was pared by 1 base and J by 2 bases, with 2 bases of the junction left unmatched. CDR1 DFQATT and CDR2 SNEGSKA come from the germline V gene (reference sequence). The CDR3 extends over 14 amino acids. The CDR3 DNA reads as TGCAGTGCTAGAGGGACTAGCGGTACCTACGAGCAGTACTTC. Translation: CSARGTSGTYEQYF.

This clonotype was observed a few times. V is TRBV5-1 and J is TRBJ2-1; D unclear. V shed 3 bases and J shed 6 bases, with 16 bases lying between them. CDR1 and CDR2 from the germline V gene are SGHRS and YFSETQ. This CDR3 is built from 15 residues. CDR3 DNA sequence: TGCGCCAGCAGCTCTACCTTAAGAAGGCCCAATGAGCAGTTCTTC. This sequence encodes CASSSTLRRPNEQFF.

The V gene is TRBV29-1, the J gene TRBJ2-1, with 13 bases lining up with TRBD2. The CDR3 consists of 17 residues. Trimming at V came to 3 bases and at J to 4 bases, leaving 9 bases not matched to a gene. The germline gives CDR1 SQVTM, CDR2 ANQGSEA. The DNA of the CDR3 is TGCAGCGTTGACGGGAGGACTAGCGGGAGTAGGTACAATGAGCAGTTCTTC. Translated: CSVDGRTSGSRYNEQFF.

The V and J genes are TRBV5-1 and TRBJ1-2; 11 bases agree with TRBD1. The CDR3 is made up of 18 amino acids. Unmatched junction bases numbered 8, after V lost 0 bases and J lost 1 base. The V gene's germline CDR1 is SGHRS and CDR2 YFSETQ. In DNA form, the CDR3 reads TGCGCCAGCAGCTTGGGACCCCCCGGGACAGGGGGTAACTATGGCTACACCTTC. Its protein product is CASSLGPPGTGGNYGYTF.

This rearrangement joins TRBV2 to TRBJ2-3; 11 bases agree with TRBD2. This CDR3 has 17 residues. Germline loops: CDR1 SNHLY, CDR2 FYNNEI. With 8 bases clipped from V and 0 bases from J, the junction kept 10 bases outside the gene matches. CDR3 region: CASAYSLAGASTDTQYF. Here the CDR3 DNA reads TGTGCCAGCGCCTACTCACTAGCGGGGGCTAGCACAGATACGCAGTATTTT.

The rearrangement links TRBV11-2 to TRBJ2-3; 9 bases line up with TRBD2. Germline CDR1 is SGHAT and CDR2 is FQNNGV. The trim removed 1 base at V and 7 bases at J, leaving 6 bases unmatched. The CDR3 covers 15 residues. In DNA form, the CDR3 reads TGTGCCAGCAGCTTAGTAGCGGGGGTTTTTTATACGCAGTATTTT. Protein: CASSLVAGVFYTQYF. Combining the CDR3 with reference TRBV11-2 and TRBJ2-3 gives the whole variable domain EAGVAQSPRYKIIEKRQSVAFWCNPISGHATLYWYQQILGQGPKLLIQFQNNGVVDDSQLPKDRFSAERLKGVDSTLKIQPAKLEDSAVYLCASSLVAGVFYTQYFGPGTRLTVL.

In this sample, this clonotype turned up a few times. The V gene is TRBV4-3, the J gene TRBJ1-1; TRBD1 might be the D (5 bases). V gave up 6 bases and J gave up 7 bases, with 21 bases separating them. CDR3 size: 15 residues. CDR1 and CDR2 (germline): LGHNA, YSLEER. The CDR3 sequence is CASRPGLGDFSEAFF. The CDR3 DNA reads TGCGCCAGCAGACCAGGGTTGGGGGATTTCAGTGAAGCTTTCTTT.

This rearrangement joins TRBV7-3 to TRBJ2-3; 7 nucleotides match TRBD2. The CDR3 length is 15 residues. Losses at the gene ends were 3 bases for V and 6 bases for J; bases not matched to a gene: 9. Germline-derived CDR1 and CDR2 are SGHTA and FQGTGA. This CDR3 reads CASSFSGTGLDTQYF. In DNA, the CDR3 is TGTGCCAGCAGCTTCAGCGGGACGGGACTGGATACGCAGTATTTT.

The V gene is TRBV5-1, the J gene TRBJ2-6, with D unclear. Germline values: CDR1 SGHRS, CDR2 YFSETQ. The CDR3 has 16 amino acids. The germline V and J ends were trimmed by 6 bases and 2 bases, with 15 bases remaining between them. CDR3 in DNA: TGCGCCAGCAACCTGAGAGGAGCCACTGGGGCCAACGTCCTGACTTTC. Amino acids: CASNLRGATGANVLTF.

The rearrangement links TRBV3-1 to TRBJ2-2; D gene unclear. The CDR3 runs 17 residues. V was shortened by 4 bases and J by 5 bases, with 20 bases between the two germline ends. Germline V gene lookup returns CDR1 LGHDT and CDR2 YNNKEL (reference sequence). As DNA, the CDR3 is TGTGCCAGCAGCCCGAGAGGACGCAGTCTTGCAACCGGGGAGCTGTTTTTT. Translating gives CASSPRGRSLATGELFF.

This clonotype was seen a handful of times. The chain combines TRBV9 with TRBJ2-5; 7 bases align to TRBD1. Germline CDR1 is SGDLS and CDR2 is YYNGEE. V lost 0 bases, J lost 6 bases, and 8 bases stayed unmatched. CDR3 length: 15 amino acids. The CDR3 DNA follows: TGTGCCAGCAGCGTAGACAACAGGGGTAGGCAGACCCAGTACTTC. Residues: CASSVDNRGRQTQYF.

In its sample, this clonotype was seen a few times. The chain combines TRBV20-1 with TRBJ2-5; TRBD2 matches at 8 bases. V lost 5 bases to trimming and J lost 4 bases; unmatched junction nucleotides: 9. Germline CDR1 and CDR2: DFQATT and SNEGSKA (reference sequence). The CDR3 has 14 amino acids. The CDR3 nucleotides read TGCAGTGCTCCCCGCGCCGGGAGGGTAGAGACCCAGTACTTC. Encoded protein: CSAPRAGRVETQYF.

This chain links TRBV29-1 with TRBJ1-2; possible D gene TRBD1, 5 bases. This CDR3 spans 13 amino acids. V lost 6 bases and J lost 4, with 15 bases in between. Germline CDR1 SQVTM, CDR2 ANQGSEA. In DNA, the CDR3 is TGCAGCGTAAAATGGGAGGGGCCCTATGGCTACACCTTC. Its translation: CSVKWEGPYGYTF.

This clonotype has more than one count but fewer than ten. The chain couples TRBV19 to TRBJ2-7; D might be TRBD2 (5 bases). CDR3 length equals 14 residues. Trimming removed 3 bases at V and 2 bases at J, with 11 bases between. The V gene's germline CDR1 is LNHDA and CDR2 SQIVND (reference sequence). The CDR3 coding sequence is TGTGCCAGTAGTATTGGTGACTACGCCTACGAGCAGTACTTC. Protein product: CASSIGDYAYEQYF.

V is TRBV20-1 and J is TRBJ1-2, with D uncertain. There are 13 residues in the CDR3. V lost 0 bases to trimming and J lost 1 base, with 6 bases between them. The germline V gene encodes CDR1 DFQATT and CDR2 SNEGSKA (reference sequence). CDR3 protein: CSARDYHNYGYTF. In DNA form, the CDR3 reads TGCAGTGCTAGAGATTACCATAACTATGGCTACACCTTC.

The chain couples TRBV5-1 to TRBJ1-1, with no clear D. This CDR3 region has 15 residues. In germline, CDR1 is SGHRS, CDR2 YFSETQ. V lost 0 bases to trimming and J lost 1 base, with 10 bases between them. The CDR3 is CASSLDPTKNTEAFF. The CDR3 bases are TGCGCCAGCAGCTTGGACCCCACCAAGAACACTGAAGCTTTCTTT.

This chain joins TRBV27 and TRBJ1-1; unclear D gene. The CDR3 extends over 14 amino acids. Germline lookup yields CDR1 MNHEY and CDR2 SMNVEV (reference sequence). Trimming pared 0 bases from V and 4 bases from J, leaving 9 bases between. This CDR3 reads CASSLSGYRTEAFF. In nucleotides, the CDR3 is TGTGCCAGCAGTTTATCGGGGTACCGCACTGAAGCTTTCTTT.

CDR3: CASSVYGVEDTQYF. The CDR3 nucleotides read TGTGCCAGCAGCGTTTACGGGGTGGAAGATACGCAGTATTTT. The V call is TRBV9, the J call TRBJ2-3; a weak D match, TRBD2 (5 bases). V was cut by 2 bases and J by 5 bases, with 12 bases left in between. This CDR3 region has 14 residues. Per the germline V gene, CDR1 is SGDLS and CDR2 is YYNGEE.

This clonotype was seen many times. This chain uses TRBV12-3 or TRBV12-4 with TRBJ1-2; a weak D match, TRBD1 (5 bases). V was cut by 3 bases and J by 4 bases, with 9 bases left in between. This CDR3 contains 13 residues. CDR3 loop: CASSLSGGYGYTF. DNA of the CDR3: TGTGCCAGCAGTTTGTCCGGGGGCTATGGCTACACCTTC.

This sequence joins TRBV5-4 and TRBJ1-4; TRBD1 is a possible D gene (6 bases). CDR3 length: 15 amino acids. The V and J ends lost 1 base and 6 bases respectively, with 13 bases between them. Germline V gene sequence: CDR1 SGHNT, CDR2 YYREEE (reference sequence). The CDR3 reads CASSLQGGGDEKLFF. In nucleotides, the CDR3 is TGTGCCAGCAGCTTGCAGGGAGGGGGTGATGAAAAACTGTTTTTT.

The V call is TRBV13, the J call TRBJ1-1; possibly TRBD1 for D (5 bases). Germline V gene lookup returns CDR1 PRHDT and CDR2 FYEKMQ (reference sequence). The V and J ends lost 0 bases and 11 bases respectively, with 13 bases between them. CDR3 size: 13 residues. CDR3 sequence: CASSLGPQGLAFF. CDR3 bases: TGTGCCAGCAGCTTAGGCCCGCAGGGCCTGGCTTTCTTT.